This TCR beta chain was retrieved from a study of CD8 T cells in Susac syndrome. V was shortened by 4 bases and J by 8 bases, with 15 bases between the two germline ends. Germline CDR1 is ENHRY and CDR2 is SYGVKD. The CDR3 runs to 14 residues. The T cells that were sequenced for TCR beta were CD8+ and CD4+ cells from blood. When the RNA was reverse transcribed, random hexamers were used with an input of roughly 0.45 to 1 ug. Amplification of TCR beta CDR3 used immunoSEQ multiplex PCR across 54 Vbeta and 13 Jbeta. From the immunoSEQ multiplex PCR reads, TCRdb called clonotypes with MiXCR, one entry per CDR3 protein. Found here are some 120,000 distinct CDR3 sequences, roughly 95% of them singletons; the top ten hold more than 0.095%.

The sequencing input was CD4+ T cells from PBMCs. The receptor was derived from a human donor in good health. This rearrangement joins TRBV10-3 to TRBJ2-1; D is possibly TRBD2 (5 bases). As DNA, the CDR3 is TGTGCCATCAGTGGGAGCAACCTGGACTATGAGCAGTTCTTC. This translates into CAISGSNLDYEQFF.